This TCR beta chain was profiled in a study of T cell changes during pregnancy in multiple sclerosis. Germline lookup yields CDR1 SNHLY and CDR2 FYNNEI. Deletions cut 6 bases from V and 4 bases from J, with 28 bases between. The CDR3 sequence is 18 residues long. Some clones are missing from TCRdb's copy, which holds only in-frame ones; the method was immunoSEQ multiplex PCR. The profile shows approximately 36,000 clones, more than 75% of them singletons. The source of this sequence is a female donor with multiple sclerosis, enrolled in a pregnancy study. Sequenced here: CD8+ T cells from peripheral blood mononuclear cells, sampled in the third trimester of pregnancy. The chain links TRBV2 to TRBJ2-7, with a tentative D call TRBD1 (6 bases). The CDR3 DNA sequence: TGTGCCAGCAGGGAGGCCAATAGTCCAGCACAGGGATGGTACGAGCAGTACTTC. The encoded protein is CASREANSPAQGWYEQYF.